This entry lists 14 T cell receptor beta chains sequenced from one sample in a study of identical twins. TCRdb ran MiXCR on the 5' RACE reads and lists one entry per CDR3 protein. The repertoire consists of under 300,000 distinct CDR3 sequences, with around 15% occurring once and the leading ten covering 8.8%. Sequenced sample: memory (CD45RO+) T cells sorted from blood. These receptor sequences come from a woman under 30 in good health.

Only a few counts were recorded for this clonotype. This chain links TRBV6-1 with TRBJ2-7; the match to TRBD1 covers 9 bases. CDR3 size: 15 residues. The germline V gene has CDR1 MNHNS and CDR2 SASEGT. V dropped 5 bases and J dropped 6; count of bases not matched to a gene: 11. The chain's CDR3 is CASSQPGTGLGEQYF. The DNA for the CDR3 is TGTGCCAGCAGTCAACCCGGGACAGGGCTGGGCGAGCAGTACTTC.

This clonotype has a handful of counts. V is TRBV20-1 and J is TRBJ2-7; D gene unclear. Trimming stripped 6 bases from V and 2 bases from J, with 17 bases between. The CDR3 consists of 14 residues. CDR1 and CDR2 (germline): DFQATT, SNEGSKA (reference sequence). The CDR3 bases are TGCAGTGCGTTCTCGGGCGTCAGCCCCTACGAGCAGTACTTC. This sequence encodes CSAFSGVSPYEQYF.

This clonotype has only a few counts. This rearrangement joins TRBV27 to TRBJ2-7; 8 bases line up with TRBD1. CDR3 length: 13 amino acids. V shed 6 bases and J 6 bases; nucleotides not matched to a gene: 7. The germline V gene encodes CDR1 MNHEY and CDR2 SMNVEV (reference sequence). In nucleotides, the CDR3 is TGTGCCAGCAGGCGGACAGGGATGGCCGAGCAGTACTTC. Encoded protein: CASRRTGMAEQYF.

This clonotype was seen a few times. The V gene is TRBV3-1, the J gene TRBJ1-2; 8 bases are shared with TRBD1. V trimming: 1 base; J trimming: 8 bases; junction bases outside the gene matches: 15. From germline, CDR1 is LGHDT and CDR2 YNNKEL (reference sequence). This CDR3 region has 17 residues. CDR3 DNA sequence: TGTGCCAGCAGCCAAGGCCAATTCCGGACAGGGCGAGAAGGCTACACCTTC. Translation: CASSQGQFRTGREGYTF.

This clonotype was detected ten times or more. The V call is TRBV18, the J call TRBJ2-1; perhaps TRBD2 as D (6 bases). Looked up from germline, CDR1 is KGHSH and CDR2 is LQKENI. The V gene lost 0 bases and the J gene lost 1 base, with 13 bases spanning the gap. This CDR3 comprises 17 residues. The CDR3 protein is CASSPPNAGRSYNEQFF. CDR3 coding DNA: TGTGCCAGCTCACCACCCAATGCGGGGCGGTCCTACAATGAGCAGTTCTTC.

This clonotype showed up just a few times. V usage is TRBV11-2 and J usage is TRBJ2-3; 10 bases fit TRBD2. The CDR3 contains 17 residues. In germline, CDR1 is SGHAT, CDR2 FQNNGV. J was trimmed by 2 bases and V by 2 bases; bases with no gene match: 7. This CDR3 reads CASSLKGTSAYTDTQYF. For the CDR3, the DNA is TGTGCCAGCAGCTTAAAAGGGACTAGCGCTTACACAGATACGCAGTATTTT.

The chain combines TRBV20-1 with TRBJ2-1; 8 positions match TRBD2. The CDR3 covers 14 residues. Per germline, CDR1 DFQATT and CDR2 SNEGSKA (reference sequence). V shed 0 bases and J 10 bases; nucleotides not matched to a gene: 8. Here the CDR3 DNA reads TGCAGTGCTAGAGAACAGCGGGGGCTACAGGAGCAGTTCTTC. Translated: CSAREQRGLQEQFF.

The chain employs TRBV9 and TRBJ2-5; 7 bases line up with TRBD2. Trimming at V came to 0 bases and at J to 5 bases, leaving 4 bases not matched to a gene. Germline assignment: CDR1 SGDLS and CDR2 YYNGEE. This CDR3 is 14 amino acids long. This CDR3 reads CASSVEAGMETQYF. DNA for the CDR3: TGTGCCAGCAGCGTAGAAGCGGGAATGGAGACCCAGTACTTC.

This clonotype was recorded a few times. This chain's CDR3 is CASTLRTSGGAFSNEQFF. The CDR3 coding sequence is TGTGCCAGCACCCTACGAACTAGCGGGGGGGCCTTTTCCAATGAGCAGTTCTTC. The gene calls are TRBV6-1 and TRBJ2-1; TRBD2 matches 13 bases. The CDR3 is 18 residues long. V gave up 7 bases and J gave up 6 bases; unmatched junction bases: 15. Germline V gene sequence: CDR1 MNHNS, CDR2 SASEGT.

This clonotype was detected many times. The chain recombines TRBV19 with TRBJ2-1; 9 bases are shared with TRBD2. This CDR3 contains 16 residues. J gave up 7 bases and V 4 bases, and 11 bases lay outside the gene matches. Germline V CDR1 and CDR2: LNHDA, SQIVND (reference sequence). The CDR3 nucleotides are TGTGCCAGTAGTAGGGGGACTAGCTCCGGTTCGAATGAGCAGTTCTTC. As protein: CASSRGTSSGSNEQFF. Based on the CDR3 plus reference TRBV19 and TRBJ2-1, the full variable domain is DGGITQSPKYLFRKEGQNVTLSCEQNLNHDAMYWYRQDPGQGLRLIYYSQIVNDFQKGDIAEGYSVSREKKESFPLTVTSAQKNPTAFYLCASSRGTSSGSNEQFFGPGTRLTVL.

This chain connects TRBV5-4 to TRBJ2-3, with 9 bases identical to TRBD2. This CDR3 has 15 amino acids. From germline, CDR1 is SGHNT and CDR2 YYREEE (reference sequence). The V segment lost 0 bases and the J segment 4 bases; nucleotides outside the gene matches: 3. CDR3 DNA sequence: TGTGCCAGCAGCTTGGCCGCTAGCGGGGCAGATACGCAGTATTTT. Its translation is CASSLAASGADTQYF.

A few counts support this clonotype. The chain carries TRBV20-1 and TRBJ1-1, with D possibly TRBD1 on 6 matching bases. Germline V gene lookup returns CDR1 DFQATT and CDR2 SNEGSKA (reference sequence). CDR3 length equals 13 residues. Trimming shortened V by 5 bases and J by 5 bases, and 15 bases separated the two germline ends. As DNA, the CDR3 is TGCAGTGCTGGGGGAACAGGGAGAACTGAAGCTTTCTTT. Translation gives CSAGGTGRTEAFF.

This chain links TRBV5-1 with TRBJ2-5; 10 bases agree with TRBD2. CDR3 length: 17 residues. Trimming took 2 bases from V and 2 from J; bases not matched to a gene: 9. Per germline, CDR1 SGHRS and CDR2 YFSETQ. CDR3 amino acids: CASSLGLAGVGQETQYF. The CDR3 DNA reads as TGCGCCAGCAGCTTAGGCCTAGCGGGAGTGGGGCAAGAGACCCAGTACTTC.

Points on this clonotype: Its ends do not fully match the called genes, so a read error is possible. The chain combines TRBV7-2 with TRBJ2-7; 11 bases are a match to TRBD2. In germline, CDR1 is SGHTA, CDR2 FQGNSA. The CDR3 extends over 14 amino acids. Here the CDR3 reads CASSLAGGNYEQYF. CDR3 bases: TGTGCCAGCAGCCTAGCGGGAGGAAACTACGAGCAGTACTTC.